This T cell receptor (beta chain) is drawn from a study of T cell repertoires in cytomegalovirus infection. Study as a whole: Matching HLA type and CMV infection were both indicated by public TCR beta signatures.

This clonotype was observed once. Antigen unknown. The CDR3 is made up of 14 amino acids. V dropped 7 bases and J dropped 7 bases, with 14 bases sitting between them. Germline V gives CDR1 SGHAT, CDR2 FQNNGV. TCRdb reanalysed the reads using MiXCR and keeps one entry per CDR3 protein. The sample carries roughly 350,000 distinct CDR3 sequences, nearly 35% recorded once. The sequencing used cultured PBMCs, collected from culture after CMV antigen stimulation. V and J are TRBV11-2 and TRBJ1-6, with D unresolved. The sequence was obtained from a human donor in good health (CMV status not recorded). Some clones in this sample may be carry-over from other donors' samples. The CDR3 DNA sequence: TGTGCCAGCACCAAGAGGGCAGGAAATTCACCCCTCCACTTT. Protein product: CASTKRAGNSPLHF.